The present TCR beta chain was sequenced within a study of blood T cell repertoires in COVID-19 (dated by TCRdb to the early 2020s). As for the study more broadly: The collaborator samples originated in the United States, Italy and Spain and spanned the acute and convalescent phases of COVID-19. The prospective study material was composed of cDNA or gDNA derived from T cells, B-cell-depleted T cells, or PBMCs. Deeply sampled blood TCRbeta repertoires from subjects exposed to, actively infected with, or recovered from COVID-19 were included in the dataset. The repertoires were released in a freely available public database meant as a resource for research on the immune response to SARS-CoV-2. The samples were drawn from the first 160 participants of the ongoing ImmuneRACE study and from over 950 subjects provided by 6 global collaborators. A de-identified subject ID, COVID-19 status, age in years and sex were almost always included in the sample metadata. Where available, HLA class I and class II types were taken from metadata supplied by the sample provider and were not determined by assay-based typing.

TCRbeta CDR3 regions were amplified from genomic DNA using the immunoSEQ Assay, a bias-controlled multiplex PCR. Per the original workflow: Within the assay, amplification of reference gene primers was used to estimate how many nucleated cells each sample contained. To quantify the absolute abundance of each unique TCRbeta CDR3 rearrangement, sequence reads were collapsed and filtered. Productive Simpson clonality was computed per sample as the square root of Simpson's diversity index over productive rearrangements. Here the immuneACCESS table is served through TCRdb, limited to in-frame sequences with V and J called. Missing clones are a known gap in these copies; in checked studies unresolved V genes cover under half, and the rest lacks a known reason. D and trimming come from the DNA, and the V and J calls and clone size come from that table. The sample table records 85,000 to 100,000 clones; less than 85% of these occur just once. Clones ranked in the top ten supply around 9% of the sample.

Counted from cysteine to phenylalanine, this CDR3 has 16 amino acids. The kept DNA is CDR3 alone, 48 bases in frame from the first base. Germline trimming: 7 bases from V, 7 bases from J; junction bases outside gene matches: 13. Looking up the germline V gene (reference sequence) yields CDR1 MNHEY and CDR2 SMNVEV. A second Seattle source provided samples from volunteer blood donors who had recovered from COVID-19. The collaborating institutions used their own protocols to collect whole blood in K2EDTA tubes. Collaborator samples were shipped for TCRbeta analysis as frozen whole blood, isolated PBMCs, or DNA extracted from either sample type. Of note for this clone: The clone's antigen remains unknown. No qualities accompany the bases; no much larger clone lies one base away.

On the study overall, not on this receptor specifically: Clinical and demographic metadata were provided uncurated, with the amount varying by source and participant.

The sequence links TRBV27 to TRBJ2-1; TRBD2 fits 10 bases in the junction. The sequencing input was peripheral blood. This receptor was taken from a man in his forties or fifties who had recovered from COVID-19. The sequenced DNA is TGTGCCAGCACCCTAGCCGGGACTAGCGTGACTAATGAGCAGTTCTTC. Its protein reads: CASTLAGTSVTNEQFF.